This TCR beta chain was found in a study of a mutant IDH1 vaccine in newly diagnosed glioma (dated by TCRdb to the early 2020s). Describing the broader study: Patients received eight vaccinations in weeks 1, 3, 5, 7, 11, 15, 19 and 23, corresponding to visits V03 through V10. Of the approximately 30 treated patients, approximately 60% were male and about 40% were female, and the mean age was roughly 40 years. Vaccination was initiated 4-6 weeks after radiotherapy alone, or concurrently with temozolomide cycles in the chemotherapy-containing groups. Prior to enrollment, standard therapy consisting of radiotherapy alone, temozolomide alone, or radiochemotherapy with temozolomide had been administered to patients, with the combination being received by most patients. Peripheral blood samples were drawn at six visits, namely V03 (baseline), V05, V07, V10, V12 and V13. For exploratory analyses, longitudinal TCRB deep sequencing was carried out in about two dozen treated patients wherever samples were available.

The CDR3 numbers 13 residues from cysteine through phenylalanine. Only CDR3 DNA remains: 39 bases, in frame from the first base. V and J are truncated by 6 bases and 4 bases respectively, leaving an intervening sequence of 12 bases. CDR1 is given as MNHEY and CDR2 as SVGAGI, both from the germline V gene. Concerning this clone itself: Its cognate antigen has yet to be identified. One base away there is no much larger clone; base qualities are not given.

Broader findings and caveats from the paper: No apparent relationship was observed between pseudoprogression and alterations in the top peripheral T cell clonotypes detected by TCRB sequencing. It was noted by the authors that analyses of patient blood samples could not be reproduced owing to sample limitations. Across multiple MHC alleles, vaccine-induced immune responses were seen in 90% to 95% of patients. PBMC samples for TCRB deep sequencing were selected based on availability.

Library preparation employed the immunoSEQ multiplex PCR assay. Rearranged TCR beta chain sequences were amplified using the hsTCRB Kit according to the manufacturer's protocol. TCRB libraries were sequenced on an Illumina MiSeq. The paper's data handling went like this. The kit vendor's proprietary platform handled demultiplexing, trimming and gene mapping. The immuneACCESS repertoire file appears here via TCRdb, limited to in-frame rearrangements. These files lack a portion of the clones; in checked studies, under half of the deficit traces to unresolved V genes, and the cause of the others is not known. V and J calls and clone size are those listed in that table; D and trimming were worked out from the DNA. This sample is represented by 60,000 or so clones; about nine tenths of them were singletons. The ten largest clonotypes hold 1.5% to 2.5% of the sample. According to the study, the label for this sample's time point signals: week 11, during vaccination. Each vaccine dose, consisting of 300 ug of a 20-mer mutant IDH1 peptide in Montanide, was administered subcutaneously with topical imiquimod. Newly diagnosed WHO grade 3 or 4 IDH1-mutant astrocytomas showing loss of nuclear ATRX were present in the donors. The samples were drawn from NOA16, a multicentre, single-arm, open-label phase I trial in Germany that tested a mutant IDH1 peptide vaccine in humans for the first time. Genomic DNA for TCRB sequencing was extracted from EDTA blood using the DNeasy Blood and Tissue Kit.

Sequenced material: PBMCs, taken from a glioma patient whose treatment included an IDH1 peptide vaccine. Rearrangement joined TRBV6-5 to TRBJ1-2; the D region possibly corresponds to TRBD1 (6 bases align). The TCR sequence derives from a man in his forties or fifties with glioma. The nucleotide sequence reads TGTGCCAGCAGCCCGACAGGTTCCTATGGCTACACCTTC. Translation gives CASSPTGSYGYTF.